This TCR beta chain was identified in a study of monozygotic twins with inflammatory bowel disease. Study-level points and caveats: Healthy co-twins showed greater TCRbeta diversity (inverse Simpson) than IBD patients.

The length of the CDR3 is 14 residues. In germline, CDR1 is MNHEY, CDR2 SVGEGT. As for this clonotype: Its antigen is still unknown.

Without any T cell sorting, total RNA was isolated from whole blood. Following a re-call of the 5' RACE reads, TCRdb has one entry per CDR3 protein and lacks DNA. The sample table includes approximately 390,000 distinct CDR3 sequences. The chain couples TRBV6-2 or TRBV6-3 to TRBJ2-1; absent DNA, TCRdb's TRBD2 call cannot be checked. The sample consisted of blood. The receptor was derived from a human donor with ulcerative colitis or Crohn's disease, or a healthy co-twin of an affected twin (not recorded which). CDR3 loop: CASSAAGGWNEQFF.